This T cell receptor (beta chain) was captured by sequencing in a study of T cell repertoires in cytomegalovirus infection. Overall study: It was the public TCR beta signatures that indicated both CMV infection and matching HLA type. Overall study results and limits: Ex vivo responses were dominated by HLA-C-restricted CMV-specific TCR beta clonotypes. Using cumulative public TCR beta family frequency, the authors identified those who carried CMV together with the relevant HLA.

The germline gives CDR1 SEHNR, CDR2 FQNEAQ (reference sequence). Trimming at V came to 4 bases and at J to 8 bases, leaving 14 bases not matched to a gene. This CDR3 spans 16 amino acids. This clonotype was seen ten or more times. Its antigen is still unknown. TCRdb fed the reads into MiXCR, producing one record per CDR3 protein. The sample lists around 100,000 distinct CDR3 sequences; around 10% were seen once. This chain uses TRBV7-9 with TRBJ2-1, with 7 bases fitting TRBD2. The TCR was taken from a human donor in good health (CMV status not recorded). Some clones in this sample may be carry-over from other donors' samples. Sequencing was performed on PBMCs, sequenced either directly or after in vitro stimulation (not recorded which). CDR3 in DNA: TGTGCCAGCAGCTCACGATGGACTAGGACGTACGATGAGCAGTTCTTC. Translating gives CASSSRWTRTYDEQFF. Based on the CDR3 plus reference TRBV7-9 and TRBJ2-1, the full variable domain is DTGVSQNPRHKITKRGQNVTFRCDPISEHNRLYWYRQTLGQGPEFLTYFQNEAQLEKSRLLSDRFSAERPKGSFSTLEIQRTEQGDSAMYLCASSSRWTRTYDEQFFGPGTRLTVL.